This T cell receptor beta chain appears in the sequencing data of a study of preoperative IRX-2 immunotherapy in early breast cancer. V lost 6 bases, J lost 9 bases, and 21 bases lay in between. The germline V gene encodes CDR1 LNHDA and CDR2 SQIVND (reference sequence). This CDR3 spans 15 amino acids. As for treatment: preoperative locoregional IRX-2 cytokine immunotherapy. Patients received preoperative, locoregional IRX-2 cytokine immunotherapy in a phase Ib study. The repertoire was sequenced with immunoSEQ multiplex PCR; TCRdb's copy has only in-frame clones and lacks some. The table includes 34,000 or so clones, 75% to 90% detected once.

The material was lymph node tissue, obtained from a patient treated with IRX-2 immunotherapy. The rearrangement joins TRBV19 to TRBJ2-1; D is unresolved. The TCR was taken from a human donor with breast cancer. This CDR3 reads CASSPSAGRQAEQFF. CDR3 in DNA: TGTGCCAGTAGCCCTTCGGCAGGACGGCAGGCTGAGCAGTTCTTC.